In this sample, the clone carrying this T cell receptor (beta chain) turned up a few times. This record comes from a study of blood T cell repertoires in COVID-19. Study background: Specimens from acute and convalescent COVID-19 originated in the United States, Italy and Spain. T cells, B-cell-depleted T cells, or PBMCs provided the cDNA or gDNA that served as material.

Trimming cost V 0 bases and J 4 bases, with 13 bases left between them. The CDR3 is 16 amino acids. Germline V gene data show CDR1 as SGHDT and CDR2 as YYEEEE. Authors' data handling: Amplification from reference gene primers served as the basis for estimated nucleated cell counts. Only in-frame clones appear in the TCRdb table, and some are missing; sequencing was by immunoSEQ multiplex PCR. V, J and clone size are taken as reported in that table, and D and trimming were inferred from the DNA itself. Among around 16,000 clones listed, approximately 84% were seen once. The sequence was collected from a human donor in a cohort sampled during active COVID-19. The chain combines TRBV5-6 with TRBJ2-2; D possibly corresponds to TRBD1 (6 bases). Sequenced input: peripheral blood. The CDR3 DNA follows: TGTGCCAGCAGCTTGGGCTCTTCAGGGGCCACCGGGGAGCTGTTTTTT. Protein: CASSLGSSGATGELFF.